The 10 T cell receptor beta chains below were found in one sample sequenced in a study of cytomegalovirus exposure and HLA in healthy donors. PCR amplification relied on 60 Vbeta primers (plus 13 Jbeta primers). Method: immunoSEQ multiplex PCR; TCRdb's copy keeps in-frame clones and lacks some. This sample has 100,000 to 150,000 clones, with about 71% found just once. Sequenced input: PBMCs. Receptors originate from a woman aged 60-75 years in good health and CMV-seropositive.

The chain recombines TRBV6-5 with TRBJ2-3, with TRBD2 matching over 7 bases. CDR1 MNHEY and CDR2 SVGAGI come from the germline V gene. The CDR3 is made up of 16 amino acids. V trimming: 4 bases; J trimming: 1 base; junction bases outside the gene matches: 8. CDR3 DNA: TGTGCCAGCAGTTCAAGACTAGCAGTGGGCACAGATACGCAGTATTTT. Residues: CASSSRLAVGTDTQYF.

The CDR3 is CASSFQGTDGYTF. DNA of the CDR3: TGCGCCAGCAGCTTCCAGGGAACAGATGGCTACACCTTC. The chain has TRBV5-1 and TRBJ1-2; TRBD1 might be the D (5 bases). The germline V gene encodes CDR1 SGHRS and CDR2 YFSETQ. This CDR3 region has 13 residues. Trimming pared 2 bases from V and 6 bases from J, leaving 11 bases between.

For this clone: The identical CDR3 is also encoded by other nucleotide sequences in the sample. The rearrangement links TRBV6-1 to TRBJ1-1; the D gene is possibly TRBD1 (6 bases). Germline CDR1 is MNHNS and CDR2 is SASEGT. The V and J ends lost 4 bases and 5 bases respectively, with 11 bases between them. The CDR3 runs 13 residues. The CDR3 loop is CASSGGGWTEAFF. CDR3 DNA: TGTGCCAGCAGTGGGGGGGGCTGGACTGAAGCTTTCTTT.

This chain connects TRBV29-1 to TRBJ2-2; a possible D gene is TRBD2 (6 bases). CDR3 length: 13 amino acids. Germline lookup yields CDR1 SQVTM and CDR2 ANQGSEA. The V gene lost 4 bases and the J gene lost 7 bases, with 13 bases spanning the gap. CDR3 DNA: TGCAGCGTTGCATGGAGGGCTGACGGGGAGCTGTTTTTT. This sequence encodes CSVAWRADGELFF.

In its sample, this clone was seen a few times. This chain joins TRBV19 and TRBJ1-5, with 7 nucleotides matching TRBD1. The CDR3 contains 14 residues. The germline V gene encodes CDR1 LNHDA and CDR2 SQIVND (reference sequence). After removal of 6 bases from V and 3 bases from J, the junction contained 5 bases not matched to a gene. CDR3 in DNA: TGTGCCAGTAGCCTGACAGGGACCAATCAGCCCCAGCATTTT. Amino acid sequence: CASSLTGTNQPQHF.

The V gene is TRBV25-1, the J gene TRBJ1-6, with D perhaps matching TRBD1 (6 bases). The germline CDR1 and CDR2 sequences are MGHDK and SYGVNS. This CDR3 has 17 residues. The germline V and J ends were trimmed by 4 bases and 4 bases, with 17 bases remaining between them. CDR3 nucleotide sequence: TGTGCCAGCAGTGCCCACGGCGGGGGCCCTTATAATTCACCCCTCCACTTT. Its translation is CASSAHGGGPYNSPLHF.

This chain joins TRBV6-1 and TRBJ2-7; 9 positions match TRBD1. The trim removed 5 bases at V and 6 bases at J, leaving 8 bases unmatched. Germline V CDR1 and CDR2: MNHNS, SASEGT. The CDR3 is 14 residues long. The CDR3 region has the DNA TGTGCCAGCAGTATTACGGACAGGGGTGCCGAGCAGTACTTC. Its protein product is CASSITDRGAEQYF.

This rearrangement joins TRBV10-1 to TRBJ2-1; TRBD1 might be the D (6 bases). The germline gives CDR1 WNHNN, CDR2 SYGVQD (reference sequence). The CDR3 is 15 amino acids. V gave up 2 bases and J gave up 4 bases, with 12 bases separating them. The CDR3 DNA is TGCGCCAGCAGTGAGGCCCAGGGGTGGTACAATGAGCAGTTCTTC. It is translated as CASSEAQGWYNEQFF.

The chain carries TRBV5-1 and TRBJ1-2; TRBD1 is a possible D gene (6 bases). V gave up 4 bases and J gave up 0 bases, with 16 bases separating them. This CDR3 comprises 16 residues. Germline CDR1 reads SGHRS; CDR2 reads YFSETQ. CDR3 amino acids: CASSLRDMPANYGYTF. In nucleotides, the CDR3 is TGCGCCAGCAGCCTCCGGGACATGCCTGCTAACTATGGCTACACCTTC.

This clone was counted a single time. The chain uses TRBV18 and TRBJ1-1, with 10 bases fitting TRBD1. The junction had 4 bases not matched to a gene; V was cut back by 3 bases and J by 0 bases. Germline V gives CDR1 KGHSH, CDR2 LQKENI. The CDR3 sequence is 16 residues long. The CDR3 DNA reads TGTGCCAGCTCACCCGGACAGGGGGAATTGAACACTGAAGCTTTCTTT. Translating it yields CASSPGQGELNTEAFF. Complete variable domain (other parts from reference TRBV18 and TRBJ1-1): NAGVMQNPRHLVRRRGQEARLRCSPMKGHSHVYWYRQLPEEGLKFMVYLQKENIIDESGMPKERFSAEFPKEGPSILRIQQVVRGDSAAYFCASSPGQGELNTEAFFGQGTRLTVV.